Below are 32 T cell receptor beta chains sequenced from a single sample in a study of OX40 agonist ivuxolimab in advanced cancers. The table came from immunoSEQ multiplex PCR; TCRdb's copy has only in-frame clones and leaves some out. The sample lists about 50,000 clones, roughly 90% seen once, with over 4.5% in the top ten. The material was CD4+ or CD8+ T cells sorted from blood, obtained in a trial of the OX40 agonist ivuxolimab. These receptors were collected from an adult with an advanced solid tumor such as melanoma, head and neck, liver or kidney cancer.

The chain has TRBV7-9 and TRBJ2-5; 10 bases match TRBD2. Matching the DNA end better, TRBJ2-7 makes the J call doubtful. Looked up from germline, CDR1 is SEHNR and CDR2 is FQNEAQ (reference sequence). The CDR3 covers 18 residues. The CDR3 DNA is TGTGCCAGCAGCCCTCGTGCTAGCGGGAGTTCCGGCCCCTACGAGCAGTACTTC. Amino acids: CASSPRASGSSGPYEQYF.

This chain links TRBV5-6 with TRBJ1-5; tentatively, D is TRBD1 (5 bases). This CDR3 is 17 amino acids long. V lost 0 bases to trimming and J lost 0 bases, with 13 bases between them. The germline V gene encodes CDR1 SGHDT and CDR2 YYEEEE. CDR3 sequence: CASSLAGGEGSNQPQHF. Here the CDR3 DNA reads TGTGCCAGCAGCTTGGCCGGGGGGGAAGGTAGCAATCAGCCCCAGCATTTT. The entire variable domain, with the rest obtained from reference TRBV5-6 and TRBJ1-5, is as follows: DAGVTQSPTHLIKTRGQQVTLRCSPKSGHDTVSWYQQALGQGPQFIFQYYEEEERQRGNFPDRFSGHQFPNYSSELNVNALLLGDSALYLCASSLAGGEGSNQPQHFGDGTRLSIL.

The rearrangement links TRBV27 to TRBJ1-1; TRBD1 is a possible D gene (5 bases). V lost 2 bases, J lost 4 bases, and 17 bases lay in between. This CDR3 has 16 residues. Per germline, CDR1 MNHEY and CDR2 SMNVEV (reference sequence). CDR3 sequence reads: CASSLSVGGIGTEAFF. The CDR3 DNA sequence: TGTGCCAGCAGTTTAAGTGTGGGGGGGATCGGCACTGAAGCTTTCTTT.

The chain recombines TRBV18 with TRBJ2-3, with 7 positions matching TRBD1. The CDR3 runs to 15 residues. Looked up from germline, CDR1 is KGHSH and CDR2 is LQKENI. V was clipped by 3 bases and J by 0 bases; unmatched bases: 3. This CDR3 is CASSPGQWSTDTQYF. CDR3 bases: TGTGCCAGCTCACCGGGACAGTGGAGCACAGATACGCAGTATTTT.

In this sample, this clone turned up once. The chain combines TRBV27 with TRBJ2-7; no firm D call. Trimming took off 0 bases at V and 3 bases at J, with 12 bases between the two ends. This CDR3 is built from 15 residues. The V gene's germline CDR1 is MNHEY and CDR2 SMNVEV (reference sequence). The DNA of the CDR3 is TGTGCCAGCAGTTTATCGAACAGCCACGTCTACGAGCAGTACTTC. This encodes CASSLSNSHVYEQYF.

This rearrangement joins TRBV5-1 to TRBJ2-7; the match to TRBD1 covers 7 bases. The V and J ends lost 0 bases and 7 bases, in that order; junction bases with no gene match: 10. CDR1 and CDR2 from the germline V gene are SGHRS and YFSETQ. The length of the CDR3 is 15 residues. This CDR3 is CASSLGGEQGWEQYV. The CDR3 DNA sequence: TGCGCCAGCAGCTTGGGCGGAGAACAGGGGTGGGAGCAGTACGTC.

The chain has TRBV29-1 and TRBJ1-2, with 9 bases aligning to TRBD1. Germline CDR1 SQVTM, CDR2 ANQGSEA. V was pared by 6 bases and J by 3 bases, with 8 bases of the junction left unmatched. CDR3 length: 14 residues. The CDR3 region is CSVQDRGSYYGYTF. The CDR3 DNA reads TGCAGCGTCCAGGACAGGGGATCTTACTATGGCTACACCTTC.

This chain uses TRBV19 with TRBJ1-5; possibly TRBD1 for D (6 bases). Germline V gene data show CDR1 as LNHDA and CDR2 as SQIVND (reference sequence). V gave up 4 bases and J gave up 0 bases, with 13 bases separating them. The CDR3 runs to 16 residues. The CDR3 DNA sequence: TGTGCCAGTAGTACAGAGGGACAATATAGCAATCAGCCCCAGCATTTT. Encoded protein: CASSTEGQYSNQPQHF.

J is TRBJ2-2 and V is TRBV9; D tentatively fits TRBD1 or TRBD2 (5 bases each). CDR3 length: 20 amino acids. The ends were cut back, 3 bases at V and 11 bases at J, with 35 bases in the middle. CDR1 and CDR2 (germline): SGDLS, YYNGEE. CDR3 sequence reads: CASSAGYGDGDKPTKIELFF. In DNA form, the CDR3 reads TGTGCCAGCAGCGCCGGGTACGGGGACGGGGATAAGCCCACCAAGATAGAGCTGTTTTTT.

Here the CDR3 reads CASSYSGAEAFF. The CDR3 nucleotides are TGTGCCAGCAGTTACTCAGGGGCTGAAGCTTTCTTT. The rearrangement links TRBV6-5 to TRBJ1-1; weak D call: TRBD1 (5 bases). The CDR3 has 12 amino acids. Germline assignment: CDR1 MNHEY and CDR2 SVGAGI. V was cut by 0 bases and J by 6 bases, with 5 bases left in between.

The rearrangement links TRBV7-2 to TRBJ2-2, with D perhaps matching TRBD2 (5 bases). Germline V gives CDR1 SGHTA, CDR2 FQGNSA. Trimming shortened V by 5 bases and J by 7 bases, and 20 bases separated the two germline ends. The CDR3 covers 16 residues. For the CDR3, the DNA is TGTGCCAGCAGCCAATGGGGAGAATTGGGGTTCGGGGAGCTGTTTTTT. Translating gives CASSQWGELGFGELFF.

V usage is TRBV28 and J usage is TRBJ2-7; D unresolved. CDR3 size: 13 residues. Germline assignment: CDR1 MDHEN and CDR2 SYDVKM. Trimming removed 4 bases at V and 3 bases at J, with 10 bases between. CDR3 loop: CASSSIPDYEQYV. Here the CDR3 DNA reads TGTGCCAGCAGTTCGATCCCGGACTACGAGCAGTACGTC.

The genes are TRBV9 and TRBJ2-2; 14 positions match TRBD2. Germline lookup yields CDR1 SGDLS and CDR2 YYNGEE. This CDR3 is built from 20 residues. V shed 3 bases and J 4 bases; nucleotides not matched to a gene: 14. This CDR3 reads CASSGPLGLAGDRSTGELFF. The CDR3 nucleotides read TGTGCCAGCAGCGGCCCATTGGGACTAGCGGGAGATCGGAGCACCGGGGAGCTGTTTTTT.

The chain combines TRBV4-1 with TRBJ1-6; tentative D call: TRBD1 (6 bases). Trimming stripped 1 base from V and 5 bases from J, with 6 bases between. CDR1 and CDR2 (germline): MGHRA, YSYEKL. CDR3 length equals 14 residues. The CDR3 here is CASSQGTDNSPLHF. For the CDR3, the DNA is TGCGCCAGCAGCCAAGGGACAGATAATTCACCCCTCCACTTT.

This clone was observed once. This chain joins TRBV7-8 and TRBJ1-4, with 8 bases aligning to TRBD1. CDR1 is SGHVS, CDR2 FQNEAQ, per germline. V shed 5 bases, J shed 7 bases, and the junction held 6 bases outside the gene matches. This CDR3 is built from 14 residues. CDR3 residues: CASSQQGGIEKLFF. The CDR3 DNA reads as TGTGCCAGCAGCCAACAGGGGGGCATTGAAAAACTGTTTTTT.

The chain is built from TRBV7-3 and TRBJ2-5; 8 bases match TRBD1. J lost 9 bases, V lost 4 bases, and 13 bases had no gene match. CDR3 length: 15 amino acids. Germline V gene sequence: CDR1 SGHTA, CDR2 FQGTGA. The DNA for the CDR3 is TGTGCCAGCAGCTCCGGACAGGGAAGGCGCGAGGCCCAGTACTTC. It codes for CASSSGQGRREAQYF.

The chain recombines TRBV13 with TRBJ2-3; D not certain. V lost 6 bases and J 0 bases, leaving 4 bases between the germline ends. From germline, CDR1 is PRHDT and CDR2 FYEKMQ (reference sequence). The CDR3 is made up of 12 amino acids. This chain's CDR3 is CASSYSTDTQYF. The DNA for the CDR3 is TGTGCCAGCAGTTACAGCACAGATACGCAGTATTTT.

The chain has TRBV15 and TRBJ2-7, with 11 bases aligning to TRBD1. The CDR3 has 14 amino acids. Trimming removed 5 bases from V and 2 bases from J; junction bases left unmatched: 2. Germline assignment: CDR1 LNHNV and CDR2 YYDKDF (reference sequence). CDR3 DNA sequence: TGTGCCACCAGCTGGGACAGGGGGGCCTACGAGCAGTACGTC. This codes for CATSWDRGAYEQYV.

The CDR3 loop is CASSPTTTEQYV. The CDR3 DNA reads as TGTGCCAGCAGCCCGACGACCACGGAGCAGTACGTC. The chain has TRBV7-8 and TRBJ2-7; D is ambiguous. Germline V lookup: CDR1 SGHVS, CDR2 FQNEAQ. CDR3 length: 12 residues. Trimming removed 5 bases from V and 7 bases from J, with 12 bases in between.

The CDR3 protein is CASSPGTSGTDTQYF. In DNA form, the CDR3 reads TGTGCCAGCAGCCCCGGGACTAGCGGAACAGATACGCAGTATTTT. The V and J genes are TRBV7-9 and TRBJ2-3; 11 positions agree with TRBD2. The length of the CDR3 is 15 residues. The V gene end was trimmed by 5 bases and the J gene end by 3 bases; junction bases not matched to a gene: 4. The germline V gene encodes CDR1 SEHNR and CDR2 FQNEAQ (reference sequence).

The chain uses TRBV29-1 and TRBJ2-3; TRBD1 agrees at 8 bases. J gave up 0 bases and V 1 base, and 6 bases lay outside the gene matches. CDR3 length equals 16 residues. CDR1 SQVTM and CDR2 ANQGSEA come from the germline V gene. The CDR3 region has the DNA TGCAGCGTTGAAGGCCCTCGGACAGGGAGCACAGATACGCAGTATTTT. Translation gives CSVEGPRTGSTDTQYF.

The V gene is TRBV19, the J gene TRBJ2-7, with 7 bases fitting TRBD2. V shed 5 bases, J shed 3 bases, and the junction held 7 bases outside the gene matches. The CDR3 has 14 residues. CDR1 is LNHDA and CDR2 is SQIVND in the germline V gene (reference sequence). CDR3 sequence: CASSPGLDIYEQYF. CDR3 in DNA: TGTGCCAGTAGTCCAGGACTAGATATCTACGAGCAGTACTTC.

The chain couples TRBV27 to TRBJ2-1; D gene uncertain. There are 14 residues in the CDR3. Trimming stripped 3 bases from V and 3 bases from J, with 9 bases between. Germline assignment: CDR1 MNHEY and CDR2 SMNVEV (reference sequence). Written as DNA, the CDR3 is TGTGCCAGCAGTTTTTCTGGGGTCTACAATGAGCAGTTCTTC. It codes for CASSFSGVYNEQFF.

The chain employs TRBV15 and TRBJ1-1; 9 positions match TRBD1. CDR1 and CDR2 from the germline V gene are LNHNV and YYDKDF (reference sequence). The CDR3 is 19 residues long. Trimming at V came to 6 bases and at J to 0 bases, leaving 17 bases not matched to a gene. CDR3: CATSGTGRVKSPLNTEAFF. The CDR3 DNA reads TGTGCCACCAGTGGGACAGGGCGAGTAAAAAGCCCTCTGAACACTGAAGCTTTCTTT.

The J gene is TRBJ2-1, the V gene TRBV27, with D possibly being TRBD1 or TRBD2 (7 bases each). Trimming removed 3 bases from V and 10 bases from J, with 10 bases in between. This CDR3 is 12 amino acids long. Germline V CDR1 and CDR2: MNHEY, SMNVEV (reference sequence). CDR3 nucleotide sequence: TGTGCCAGCAGTTTCAGGGGGGGAGAGCAGTTCTTC. Residues: CASSFRGGEQFF.

This clone was seen more than once but under ten times. This rearrangement joins TRBV6-6 to TRBJ2-7; no clear D. V gave up 6 bases and J gave up 0 bases, with 15 bases separating them. CDR3 size: 15 residues. Germline CDR1 MNHNY, CDR2 SVGAGI (reference sequence). CDR3 amino acids: CASSVLNPNSYEQYF. CDR3 nucleotides: TGTGCCAGCAGCGTCCTAAATCCTAACTCCTACGAGCAGTACTTC.

The CDR3 DNA reads TGTGCCAGCAGTGAAGGAGTGATAGCTAACTATGGCTACACCTTC. Protein: CASSEGVIANYGYTF. The chain joins TRBV2 to TRBJ1-2, with D uncertain. The germline CDR1 and CDR2 sequences are SNHLY and FYNNEI. Trimming pared 1 base from V and 0 bases from J, leaving 9 bases between. This CDR3 is built from 15 residues.

V is TRBV7-6 and J is TRBJ2-2; 7 bases fit TRBD2. The CDR3 has 15 residues. Germline V CDR1 and CDR2: SGHVS, FNYEAQ. Losses at the gene ends were 0 bases for V and 4 bases for J; bases not matched to a gene: 2. The CDR3 bases are TGTGCCAGCAGCTTAGCGGGAGGGGTCACCGGGGAGCTGTTTTTT. It specifies CASSLAGGVTGELFF.

The chain employs TRBV9 and TRBJ2-6; no clear D. Germline assignment: CDR1 SGDLS and CDR2 YYNGEE. The CDR3 sequence is 15 residues long. Trimming stripped 1 base from V and 0 bases from J, with 5 bases between. The CDR3 reads CASSVTSSGANVLTF. As DNA, the CDR3 is TGTGCCAGCAGCGTAACGAGCTCTGGGGCCAACGTCCTGACTTTC.

V gene TRBV11-2 combines with J gene TRBJ2-2; D unclear. The CDR3 has 14 amino acids. The germline V and J ends were trimmed by 7 bases and 6 bases, with 15 bases remaining between them. Germline CDR1 reads SGHAT; CDR2 reads FQNNGV. DNA of the CDR3: TGTGCCAGCACCCCAGTCGTAGTTGCCGGGGAGCTGTTTTTT. Translating it yields CASTPVVVAGELFF.

The J gene is TRBJ1-5, the V gene TRBV14; no clear D gene. The CDR3 runs to 15 residues. Trimming took off 0 bases at V and 2 bases at J, with 8 bases between the two ends. The germline V gene encodes CDR1 SGHDN and CDR2 FVKESK. The CDR3 nucleotides are TGTGCCAGCAGCCAAGATTTCCCGGGCAATCAGCCCCAGCATTTT. Residues: CASSQDFPGNQPQHF.

The chain joins TRBV10-3 to TRBJ2-1; D gene unclear. Germline CDR1 is ENHRY and CDR2 is SYGVKD. Trimming left V 2 bases short and J 6 bases short, with 14 bases between. The CDR3 has 15 residues. CDR3 in amino acids: CAISEVKRVPNEQFF. The CDR3 coding sequence is TGTGCCATCAGTGAGGTAAAAAGGGTCCCCAATGAGCAGTTCTTC.